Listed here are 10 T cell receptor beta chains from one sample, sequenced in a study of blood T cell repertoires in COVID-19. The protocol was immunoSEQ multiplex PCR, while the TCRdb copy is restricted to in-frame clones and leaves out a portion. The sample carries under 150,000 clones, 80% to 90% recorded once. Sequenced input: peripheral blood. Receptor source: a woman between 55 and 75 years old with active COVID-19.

CDR3 sequence reads: CAWSVLWEQYF. The DNA for the CDR3 is TGTGCCTGGAGTGTACTTTGGGAGCAGTACTTC. The chain has TRBV30 and TRBJ2-7, with D hard to call. CDR1 is GTSNPN, CDR2 SVGIG, per germline (reference sequence). V lost 0 bases and J lost 7, with 7 bases in between. The CDR3 sequence is 11 residues long. Using reference TRBV30 and TRBJ2-7 for the parts outside the CDR3, the full variable domain is SQTIHQWPATLVQPVGSPLSLECTVEGTSNPNLYWYRQAAGRGLQLLFYSVGIGQISSEVPQNLSASRPQDRQFILSSKKLLLSDSGFYLCAWSVLWEQYFGPGTRLTVT.

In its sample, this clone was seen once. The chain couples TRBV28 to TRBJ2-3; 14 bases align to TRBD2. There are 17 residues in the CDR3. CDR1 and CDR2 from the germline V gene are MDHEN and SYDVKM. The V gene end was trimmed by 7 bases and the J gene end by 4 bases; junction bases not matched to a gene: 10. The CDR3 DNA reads TGTGCCAGCACTCCTCCGGGACTAGCGGGAGTGTCAGATACGCAGTATTTT. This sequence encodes CASTPPGLAGVSDTQYF. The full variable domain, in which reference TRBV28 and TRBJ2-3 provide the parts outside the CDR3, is DVKVTQSSRYLVKRTGEKVFLECVQDMDHENMFWYRQDPGLGLRLIYFSYDVKMKEKGDIPEGYSVSREKKERFSLILESASTNQTSMYLCASTPPGLAGVSDTQYFGPGTRLTVL.

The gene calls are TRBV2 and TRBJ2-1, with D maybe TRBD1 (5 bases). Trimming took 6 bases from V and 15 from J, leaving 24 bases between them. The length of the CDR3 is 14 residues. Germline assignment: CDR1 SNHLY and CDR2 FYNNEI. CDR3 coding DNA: TGTGCCAGCAGGGACAACGCCCTCTCTGCGAGAGGGTTCTTC. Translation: CASRDNALSARGFF. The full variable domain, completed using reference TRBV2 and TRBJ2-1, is EPEVTQTPSHQVTQMGQEVILRCVPISNHLYFYWYRQILGQKVEFLVSFYNNEISEKSEIFDDQFSVERPDGSNFTLKIRSTKLEDSAMYFCASRDNALSARGFFGPGTRLTVL.

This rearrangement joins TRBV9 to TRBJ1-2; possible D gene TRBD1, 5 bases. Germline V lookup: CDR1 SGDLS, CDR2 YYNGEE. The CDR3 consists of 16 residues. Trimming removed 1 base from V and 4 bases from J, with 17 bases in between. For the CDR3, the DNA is TGTGCCAGCAGCGTATATCCTGGGTTGGGGGGCTATGGCTACACCTTC. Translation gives CASSVYPGLGGYGYTF.

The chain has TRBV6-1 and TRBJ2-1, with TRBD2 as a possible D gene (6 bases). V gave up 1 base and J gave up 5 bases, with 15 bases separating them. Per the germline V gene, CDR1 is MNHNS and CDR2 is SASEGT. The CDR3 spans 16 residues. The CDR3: CASSEGYGKRDNEQFF. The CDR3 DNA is TGTGCCAGCAGTGAAGGGTATGGCAAGCGGGACAATGAGCAGTTCTTC.

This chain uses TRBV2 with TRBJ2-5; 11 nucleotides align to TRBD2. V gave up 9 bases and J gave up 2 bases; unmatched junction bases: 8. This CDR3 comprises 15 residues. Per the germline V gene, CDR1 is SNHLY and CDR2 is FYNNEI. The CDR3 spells CASCLAGGPQETQYF. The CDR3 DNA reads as TGTGCCAGTTGTCTAGCGGGAGGCCCTCAAGAGACCCAGTACTTC.

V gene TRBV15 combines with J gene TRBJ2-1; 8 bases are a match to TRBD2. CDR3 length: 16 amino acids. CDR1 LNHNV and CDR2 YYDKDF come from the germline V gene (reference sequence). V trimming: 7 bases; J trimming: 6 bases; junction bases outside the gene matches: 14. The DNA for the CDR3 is TGTGCCACCACCCAGAGCGGGGGACTGGTTCTCAATGAGCAGTTCTTC. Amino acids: CATTQSGGLVLNEQFF.

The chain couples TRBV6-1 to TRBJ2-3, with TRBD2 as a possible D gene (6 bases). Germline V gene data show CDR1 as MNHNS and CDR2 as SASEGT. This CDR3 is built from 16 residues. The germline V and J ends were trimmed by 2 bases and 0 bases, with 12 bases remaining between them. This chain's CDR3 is CASSEPGRWSTDTQYF. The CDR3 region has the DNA TGTGCCAGCAGTGAACCAGGGAGGTGGAGCACAGATACGCAGTATTTT.

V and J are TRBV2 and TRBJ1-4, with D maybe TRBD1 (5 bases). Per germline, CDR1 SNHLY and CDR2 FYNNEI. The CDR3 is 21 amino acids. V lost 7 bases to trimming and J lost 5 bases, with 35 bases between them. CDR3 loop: CASNPERTWKIKDRGNEKLFF. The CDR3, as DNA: TGTGCCAGCAATCCGGAGCGGACTTGGAAGATTAAAGATCGGGGGAATGAAAAACTGTTTTTT.

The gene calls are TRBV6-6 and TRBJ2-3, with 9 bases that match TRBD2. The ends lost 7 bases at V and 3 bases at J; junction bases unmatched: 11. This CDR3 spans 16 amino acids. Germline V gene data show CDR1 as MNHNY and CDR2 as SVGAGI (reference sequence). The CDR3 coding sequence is TGTGCCAGCACCAGCTTTAGCGGGAGAGGGACAGATACGCAGTATTTT. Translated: CASTSFSGRGTDTQYF.